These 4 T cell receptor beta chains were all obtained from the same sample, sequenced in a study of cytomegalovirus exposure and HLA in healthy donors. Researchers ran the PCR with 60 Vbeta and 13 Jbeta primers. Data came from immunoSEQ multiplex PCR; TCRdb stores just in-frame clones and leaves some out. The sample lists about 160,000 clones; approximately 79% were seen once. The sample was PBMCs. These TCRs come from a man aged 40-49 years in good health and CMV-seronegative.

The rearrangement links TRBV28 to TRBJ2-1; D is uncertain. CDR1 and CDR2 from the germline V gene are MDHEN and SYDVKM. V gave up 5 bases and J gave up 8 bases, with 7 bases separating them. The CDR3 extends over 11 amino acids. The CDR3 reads CASSSTHEQFF. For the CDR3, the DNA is TGTGCCAGCAGTAGCACCCATGAGCAGTTCTTC.

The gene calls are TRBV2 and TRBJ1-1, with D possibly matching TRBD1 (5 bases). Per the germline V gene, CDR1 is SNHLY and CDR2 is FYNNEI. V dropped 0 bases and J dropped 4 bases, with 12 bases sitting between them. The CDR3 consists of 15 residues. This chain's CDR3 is CASSEAGRVGTEAFF. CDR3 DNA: TGTGCCAGCAGTGAAGCGGGCAGGGTGGGCACTGAAGCTTTCTTT.

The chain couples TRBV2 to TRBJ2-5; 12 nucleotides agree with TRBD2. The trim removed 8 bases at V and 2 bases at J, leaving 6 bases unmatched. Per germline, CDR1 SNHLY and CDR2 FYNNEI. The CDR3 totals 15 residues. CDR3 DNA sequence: TGTGCCAGCCGGCGGACTAGCGGGACTCAAGAGACCCAGTACTTC. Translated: CASRRTSGTQETQYF.

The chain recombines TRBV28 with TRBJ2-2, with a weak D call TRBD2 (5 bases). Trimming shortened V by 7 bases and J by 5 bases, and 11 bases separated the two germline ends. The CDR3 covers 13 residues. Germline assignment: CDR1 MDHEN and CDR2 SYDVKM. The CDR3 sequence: CASIEGPTGELFF. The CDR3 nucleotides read TGTGCCAGCATTGAGGGCCCGACCGGGGAGCTGTTTTTT.